Following are 31 T cell receptor beta chains from one sample sequenced in a study of CD8+ T cells in alopecia areata. RNA, once extracted, was reverse transcribed into cDNA for use as the sequencing template. Here immunoSEQ multiplex PCR was the method, and the copy in TCRdb shows in-frame clones only, minus some. The sample has over 100,000 clones, none seen only once; the top ten hold 20%. The sequenced sample consisted of lesional skin. Source of these receptors: a C3H/HeJ mouse with alopecia areata. Strain haplotype at MHC: H2-k.

About this clone itself: Gene names and germline match the mouse. The read finishes 4 residues shy of the CDR3 end, and the germline J gene is used to complete it. The V gene is TRBV13-3, the J gene TRBJ2-5; D may be TRBD2 (7 bases). Germline CDR1 reads NNHDY; CDR2 reads SYVADS. This CDR3 region has 16 residues. The germline V and J ends were trimmed by 2 bases and 0 bases, with 13 bases remaining between them. The CDR3 loop reads CASSEGWGANQDTQYF. Partial CDR3 DNA: TGTGCCAGCAGTGAGGGTTGGGGGGCTAACCAAGAC. The full variable domain, in which reference TRBV13-3 and TRBJ2-5 provide the parts outside the CDR3, is EAAVTQSPRSKVAVTGGKVTLSCHQTNNHDYMYWYRQDTGHGLRLIHYSYVADSTEKGDIPDGYKASRPSQENFSLILELASLSQTAVYFCASSEGWGANQDTQYFGPGTRLLVL.

Comments on this clone: Here the gene names and germline are mouse. The CDR3 extends 4 residues past the end of the read, so its final part is completed from the germline J gene. V gene TRBV14 combines with J gene TRBJ2-3; 8 bases fit TRBD1. The CDR3 covers 14 residues. With V trimmed by 5 bases and J by 4 bases, 6 bases remained unmatched. Germline V gene sequence: CDR1 SGHDT, CDR2 FRDEAV. CDR3 bases read: TGTGCCAGCAGAGGGGACAGGCTGACAGAA. As protein: CASRGDRLTE. The full CDR3 sequence reads CASRGDRLTETLYF. Using reference TRBV14 and TRBJ2-3 for the parts outside the CDR3, the full variable domain is EAGVTQSPRYAVLQEGQAVSFWCDPISGHDTLYWYQQPRDQGPQLLVYFRDEAVIDNSQLPSDRFSAVRPKGTNSTLKIQSAKQGDTATYLCASRGDRLTETLYFGSGTRLTVL.

This clone was counted ten times or more. The genes are named according to mouse. The read ends 4 residues early relative to the CDR3; the germline J gene fills the gap. The chain combines TRBV13-3 with TRBJ1-1; D is possibly TRBD1 (5 bases). CDR3 length: 13 residues. Germline CDR1 NNHDY, CDR2 SYVADS. V lost 6 bases, J lost 2 bases, and 11 bases lay in between. Incomplete CDR3 DNA: TGTGCCAGCATCGACAGTTTCAACACA. It encodes CASIDSFNT. The full CDR3 protein reads CASIDSFNTEVFF.

On this clone itself: The gene names here belong to mouse. The CDR3 extends 4 residues past the end of the read, so its final part is completed from the germline J gene. This chain joins TRBV29 and TRBJ2-5, with 7 bases lining up with TRBD1. In germline, CDR1 is MSHET, CDR2 SYDVDS. J lost 1 base, V lost 8 bases, and 3 bases had no gene match. The CDR3 runs 13 residues. The CDR3 spells CASATGDQDTQYF. The sequenced CDR3 bases are TGTGCTAGCGCAACAGGGGACCAAGAC.

This clone was recorded at least ten times. Genes and germline are mouse. The read stops 4 residues short of the end of the CDR3; the missing end is completed from the germline J gene. J is TRBJ2-2 and V is TRBV13-3, with TRBD1 matching over 7 bases. This CDR3 region has 15 residues. The V gene's germline CDR1 is NNHDY and CDR2 SYVADS. V was clipped by 6 bases and J by 1 base; unmatched bases: 6. The CDR3 bases that were read are TGTGCCAGCATCACCGGGACAGAAAACACCGGG. This codes for CASITGTENTG. The whole CDR3 is CASITGTENTGQLYF.

This clone has a handful of counts. TCRdb and the translated DNA give different amino acids at residue 12; the protein presented here is the one translated from the DNA. Gene names are mouse gene names. The CDR3 end lies 3 residues beyond the end of the read and is filled in from the germline J gene. This chain joins TRBV1 and TRBJ1-6, with D perhaps TRBD1 (6 bases). TRBJ1-6 is identified as an open reading frame with a role that is uncertain. CDR1 is NSQYPW and CDR2 is LRSPGD in the germline V gene (reference sequence). V dropped 4 bases and J dropped 5 bases, with 12 bases sitting between them. The CDR3 loop spans 15 amino acids. The sequenced part of the CDR3 DNA is TGCACCTGCAGTGACAGGGAGGGGGATAATTCGCCC. Translation: CTCSDREGDNSP. The complete CDR3 protein is CTCSDREGDNSPLYF.

This clone was found a few times. Mouse gene names and germline throughout. The sequenced fragment ends 4 residues before the CDR3 boundary, so the rest is inferred from the germline J gene. The chain couples TRBV1 to TRBJ2-1, with TRBD2 matching 12 bases. The CDR3 consists of 16 residues. J was trimmed by 1 base and V by 6 bases; bases with no gene match: 4. Germline V lookup: CDR1 NSQYPW, CDR2 LRSPGD (reference sequence). The CDR3 region is CTCRPGLGGNYAEQFF. The covered CDR3 bases are TGCACCTGCAGGCCGGGACTGGGGGGAAACTATGCT.

A note on this clone: Here the gene names and germline are mouse. The read gets to within 4 residues of the CDR3 end, and the germline J gene fills in the rest. The chain combines TRBV19 with TRBJ2-7, with TRBD2 identical over 9 bases. CDR1 and CDR2 (germline): FNHDT, SITEND (reference sequence). The V segment lost 2 bases and the J segment 2 bases; nucleotides outside the gene matches: 5. CDR3 length: 15 amino acids. This chain's CDR3 is CASSIETGGPYEQYF. Partial CDR3 DNA: TGTGCCAGCAGTATCGAAACTGGGGGGCCCTAT.

In the case of this clone: Here the gene names and germline are mouse. The DNA ends 4 residues before the CDR3 does, and the rest of the CDR3 is filled in from the germline J gene. This rearrangement joins TRBV19 to TRBJ1-1; TRBD1 matches at 7 bases. Germline V gene lookup returns CDR1 FNHDT and CDR2 SITEND (reference sequence). The CDR3 is 14 amino acids. Unmatched junction bases numbered 7, after V lost 4 bases and J lost 4 bases. CDR3 region: CASSHTGVGTEVFF. The DNA read from the CDR3 is TGTGCCAGCAGTCATACAGGGGTGGGCACA.

With regard to this clone: The gene names given are mouse names. Sequencing ends 4 residues short of the CDR3 end; the germline J gene provides the rest. The sample contains more than one DNA sequence encoding this CDR3. The rearrangement links TRBV13-3 to TRBJ2-3, with 13 bases aligning to TRBD2. The CDR3 consists of 18 residues. The ends lost 2 bases at V and 0 bases at J; junction bases unmatched: 6. Germline assignment: CDR1 NNHDY and CDR2 SYVADS. The CDR3 loop reads CASSDPGLGGTSAETLYF. The sequenced part of the CDR3 DNA is TGTGCCAGCAGTGACCCGGGACTGGGGGGGACTAGTGCAGAA.

Regarding this clone: All gene names here are mouse names. The read stops 4 residues short of the end of the CDR3; the missing end is completed from the germline J gene. The chain employs TRBV19 and TRBJ2-2, with 8 nucleotides matching TRBD2. Germline CDR1 and CDR2: FNHDT and SITEND (reference sequence). The CDR3 runs 16 residues. V lost 6 bases and J lost 0; bases outside the gene matches: 7. The CDR3 sequence is CASTRDWGANTGQLYF. The CDR3 bases that were read are TGTGCCAGCACCCGAGACTGGGGAGCAAACACCGGG.

This clone was counted between two and nine times. Gene names refer to mouse genes. The read is 4 residues too short to cover the CDR3 end, so that end is filled in from the germline J gene. The chain uses TRBV13-3 and TRBJ2-5; 10 bases map to TRBD1. The CDR3 spans 15 residues. Per germline, CDR1 NNHDY and CDR2 SYVADS. Here the CDR3 reads CASSPRTGGEDTQYF. CDR3 DNA (partial): TGTGCCAGCAGTCCGAGGACAGGGGGGGAAGAC.

As regards this clone: Here the gene names and germline are mouse. The CDR3 end lies 4 residues beyond the end of the read and is filled in from the germline J gene. The chain combines TRBV13-3 with TRBJ2-3, with 11 bases matching TRBD2. The CDR3 is 18 residues long. The junction had 6 bases not matched to a gene; V was cut back by 0 bases and J by 0 bases. Germline CDR1 reads NNHDY; CDR2 reads SYVADS. CDR3 bases read: TGTGCCAGCAGTGATGCAGGGACTGGGGGCCCTAGTGCAGAA. Translation: CASSDAGTGGPSAE. The whole CDR3 protein is CASSDAGTGGPSAETLYF.

A few counts support this clone. Mouse names are used for the genes. CDR3 sequence: CASSAGTGFNYAEQFF. Partial CDR3 DNA: TGTGCCAGCAGCGCCGGGACAGGATTTAACTATGCT. This rearrangement joins TRBV19 to TRBJ2-1, with 8 bases aligning to TRBD1. The read falls 4 residues short of the CDR3 end, and the missing part is taken from the germline J gene. The V gene end was trimmed by 5 bases and the J gene end by 0 bases; junction bases not matched to a gene: 7. This CDR3 has 16 residues. Germline V gene lookup returns CDR1 FNHDT and CDR2 SITEND (reference sequence).

Only a few counts were recorded for this clone. Here the gene names and germline are mouse. Read coverage stops 4 residues before the CDR3 terminus; the germline J gene supplies the remainder. The V call is TRBV1, the J call TRBJ2-1; 9 bases line up with TRBD2. CDR1 and CDR2 from the germline V gene are NSQYPW and LRSPGD (reference sequence). The CDR3 length is 15 residues. V lost 3 bases and J lost 4; bases outside the gene matches: 4. The part of the CDR3 DNA that was read is TGCACCTGCAGTGCGCGTGACTGGGGGTATGCT. This translates into CTCSARDWGYA. The complete CDR3 sequence is CTCSARDWGYAEQFF.

Concerning this clone: Gene names and germline refer to mouse. CDR3 DNA (partial): TGTGCCAGCAGTGATGTGGACAAATATGCT. This encodes CASSDVDKYA. The entire CDR3 is CASSDVDKYAEQFF. This chain uses TRBV13-1 with TRBJ2-1, with D possibly matching TRBD1 (5 bases). The CDR3 end lies 4 residues beyond the end of the read and is filled in from the germline J gene. V was pared by 0 bases and J by 4 bases, with 8 bases between. In germline, CDR1 is NSHNY, CDR2 SYGAGN. The CDR3 totals 14 residues.

This clone was observed a few times. The germline and genes are mouse ones. The DNA ends 4 residues before the CDR3 does, and the rest of the CDR3 is filled in from the germline J gene. The J gene is TRBJ2-3, the V gene TRBV13-3; possible D gene TRBD1, 5 bases. Germline values: CDR1 NNHDY, CDR2 SYVADS. CDR3 length equals 16 residues. V was cut by 1 base and J by 0 bases, with 12 bases left in between. The CDR3 bases that were read are TGTGCCAGCAGTGATAAGGACAAATCTAGTGCAGAA. Translated, it gives CASSDKDKSSAE. The entire CDR3 reads CASSDKDKSSAETLYF.

Comments on this clone: There is a difference at residue 10 between the TCRdb protein and the DNA translation, so the protein given here was translated from the DNA. Gene and germline names: mouse. With the read ending 3 residues before the CDR3 end, the germline J gene is used to fill in that end. This chain links TRBV31 with TRBJ1-3, with D possibly being TRBD1 (5 bases). V was pared by 5 bases and J by 0 bases, with 8 bases between. Germline V gene lookup returns CDR1 GKSSPN and CDR2 SITVG. This CDR3 region has 13 residues. The CDR3 region is CAWGQNSGNTLYF. The CDR3 DNA, read in part, is TGTGCCTGGGGACAAAATTCTGGAAATACG.

This clone was detected a few times. Mouse names are used for the genes. Read sequence stops 4 residues before the CDR3 end, and the germline J gene provides the missing end. The genes are TRBV13-3 and TRBJ1-4, with D perhaps TRBD1 (5 bases). Trimming removed 1 base at V and 6 bases at J, with 10 bases between. Germline V gene lookup returns CDR1 NNHDY and CDR2 SYVADS. The CDR3 covers 14 residues. The CDR3 loop is CASSDSGGDERLFF. The DNA read from the CDR3 is TGTGCCAGCAGTGATTCAGGAGGGGACGAA.

This clone was counted between two and nine times. Genes and germline are mouse. The read ends 4 residues shy of where the CDR3 ends; the end is completed using the germline J gene. The V gene is TRBV19, the J gene TRBJ2-1, with D unresolved. V was shortened by 6 bases and J by 0 bases, with 10 bases between the two germline ends. The CDR3 is made up of 14 amino acids. Looked up from germline, CDR1 is FNHDT and CDR2 is SITEND (reference sequence). The CDR3 bases that were read are TGTGCCAGCACCGCACACAATAACTATGCT. It yields the protein CASTAHNNYA. The CDR3 reads in full as CASTAHNNYAEQFF.

A note on this clone: The genes are named according to mouse. This CDR3 is also generated by other DNA sequences in the sample. The CDR3 is CASSRAGYYEQYF. The CDR3 bases that were read are TGTGCTAGCAGTAGAGCTGGCTACTAT. The chain carries TRBV17 and TRBJ2-7; no firm D call. The observed sequence ends 4 residues before the CDR3 terminus, with the missing tail filled in from the germline J gene. CDR1 and CDR2 from the germline V gene are MNHDT and YYDKIL. The V and J ends lost 1 base and 3 bases respectively, with 7 bases between them. The CDR3 runs to 13 residues.

This clone was counted a few times. Mouse germline and gene names are used. The read terminates 4 residues ahead of where the CDR3 ends, so the germline J gene completes it. The chain is built from TRBV13-3 and TRBJ2-7; possibly TRBD2 for D (7 bases). Germline CDR1 reads NNHDY; CDR2 reads SYVADS. The CDR3 is 16 residues long. The sequenced CDR3 bases are TGTGCCAGCAGTGATGAGGGGGGGAATGTTCTTTAT. As protein: CASSDEGGNVLY. In full, the CDR3 reads CASSDEGGNVLYEQYF.

This clone has only a few counts. Germline and genes: mouse. The CDR3 extends 4 residues past the end of the read, so its final part is completed from the germline J gene. This rearrangement joins TRBV13-3 to TRBJ2-3; 7 nucleotides match TRBD2. The germline V gene encodes CDR1 NNHDY and CDR2 SYVADS. V shed 4 bases, J shed 0 bases, and the junction held 8 bases outside the gene matches. CDR3 length equals 16 residues. The CDR3 DNA, read in part, is TGTGCCAGCAGTCTCCGACTGGGTGATAGTGCAGAA. Translating it yields CASSLRLGDSAE. The complete CDR3 sequence is CASSLRLGDSAETLYF.

The table lists this clone with many counts. Mouse gene names apply. With the read ending 4 residues before the CDR3 end, the germline J gene is used to fill in that end. The chain links TRBV13-3 to TRBJ2-7; D is possibly TRBD2 (5 bases). Between the trimmed V and J ends, which lost 4 bases and 0 bases, there was a span of 8 bases. Germline V gives CDR1 NNHDY, CDR2 SYVADS. The CDR3 sequence is 13 residues long. CDR3 protein: CASSPGLSYEQYF. Partial CDR3 DNA: TGTGCCAGCAGTCCCGGACTCTCCTAT.

With respect to this clone: The protein here is the DNA translation, as the TCRdb protein differs from it at residue 11. Gene names follow the mouse nomenclature. The read terminates 3 residues ahead of where the CDR3 ends, so the germline J gene completes it. The rearrangement links TRBV13-3 to TRBJ1-3; D is possibly TRBD1 (6 bases). Germline CDR1 NNHDY, CDR2 SYVADS. The V gene lost 6 bases and the J gene lost 1 base, with 11 bases spanning the gap. The CDR3 contains 14 residues. The DNA read from the CDR3 is TGTGCCAGCAAGGCAGGGGAGTCTGGAAATACG. As protein: CASKAGESGNT. In full, the CDR3 reads CASKAGESGNTLYF. Full variable domain (remainder filled in from reference TRBV13-3 and TRBJ1-3): EAAVTQSPRSKVAVTGGKVTLSCHQTNNHDYMYWYRQDTGHGLRLIHYSYVADSTEKGDIPDGYKASRPSQENFSLILELASLSQTAVYFCASKAGESGNTLYFGEGSRLIVV.

This clone was picked up a small number of times. At residue 10, the TCRdb protein and translated DNA are inconsistent; the protein given comes from the DNA. Gene names follow the mouse nomenclature. Read coverage stops 3 residues before the CDR3 terminus; the germline J gene supplies the remainder. The J gene is TRBJ1-6, the V gene TRBV13-3; D remains unclear. TRBJ1-6 is designated an ORF whose function remains uncertain. The V end lost 7 bases, the J end lost 4 bases, and 9 bases lay between the germline ends. The CDR3 contains 13 residues. The germline V gene has CDR1 NNHDY and CDR2 SYVADS. The CDR3 loop reads CASAAEYNSPLYF. Partial CDR3 DNA: TGTGCCAGCGCCGCAGAATATAATTCGCCC.

This clone was seen a handful of times. Mouse names are used for the genes. The observed sequence ends 4 residues before the CDR3 terminus, with the missing tail filled in from the germline J gene. The chain joins TRBV1 to TRBJ1-4, with 11 bases that match TRBD1. This CDR3 is 17 amino acids long. CDR1 NSQYPW and CDR2 LRSPGD come from the germline V gene (reference sequence). V was pared by 0 bases and J by 3 bases, with 3 bases of the junction left unmatched. The DNA read from the CDR3 is TGCACCTGCAGTGCAGATCGGGACAGGGGGACCAACGAA. It codes for CTCSADRDRGTNE. The full CDR3 protein reads CTCSADRDRGTNERLFF.

At least ten counts were recorded for this clone. Each gene name is a mouse one. The CDR3 end falls 4 residues outside the read, so it is completed with the germline J gene. The sample carries other DNA sequences with the same CDR3. The chain recombines TRBV13-3 with TRBJ2-2; 8 nucleotides line up with TRBD1. This CDR3 contains 14 residues. Germline assignment: CDR1 NNHDY and CDR2 SYVADS. The ends lost 6 bases at V and 3 bases at J; junction bases unmatched: 4. CDR3 region: CASTDRGDTGQLYF. The sequenced CDR3 bases are TGTGCCAGCACTGACAGGGGAGACACCGGG.

On this clone itself: Each gene name is a mouse one. The read ends 4 residues early relative to the CDR3; the germline J gene fills the gap. The chain combines TRBV1 with TRBJ2-3, with TRBD2 identical over 12 bases. There are 17 residues in the CDR3. In germline, CDR1 is NSQYPW, CDR2 LRSPGD (reference sequence). Trimming took 4 bases from V and 0 from J; bases not matched to a gene: 5. CDR3 residues: CTCSVGTGGTSAETLYF. The covered CDR3 bases are TGCACCTGCAGTGTCGGGACTGGGGGGACTAGTGCAGAA.

Concerning this clone itself: TCRdb's protein and the DNA translation differ at residue 14; the protein here comes from the DNA. Germline and genes here are mouse. The read comes to an end 3 residues before the CDR3 does, leaving the germline J gene to fill in the end. V and J are TRBV13-3 and TRBJ1-6, with 9 bases fitting TRBD1. TRBJ1-6 falls under the ORF class, with uncertain function. The germline CDR1 and CDR2 sequences are NNHDY and SYVADS. V dropped 0 bases and J dropped 7; count of bases not matched to a gene: 8. The CDR3 is 17 amino acids. The CDR3 bases that were read are TGTGCCAGCAGTGATGCAGGGGACAGGGAGATCAATTCGCCC. The encoded protein is CASSDAGDREINSP. In full, the CDR3 is CASSDAGDREINSPLYF.

This clone was observed a few times. Gene and germline names: mouse. The read falls 4 residues short of the CDR3 end, and the missing part is taken from the germline J gene. This chain uses TRBV19 with TRBJ1-2; possible D gene TRBD1, 6 bases. V lost 4 bases, J lost 4 bases, and 11 bases lay in between. CDR3 length: 13 amino acids. The germline V gene encodes CDR1 FNHDT and CDR2 SITEND (reference sequence). This CDR3 reads CASSPQGSSDYTF. Partial CDR3 DNA: TGTGCCAGCAGTCCTCAGGGGAGCTCC.